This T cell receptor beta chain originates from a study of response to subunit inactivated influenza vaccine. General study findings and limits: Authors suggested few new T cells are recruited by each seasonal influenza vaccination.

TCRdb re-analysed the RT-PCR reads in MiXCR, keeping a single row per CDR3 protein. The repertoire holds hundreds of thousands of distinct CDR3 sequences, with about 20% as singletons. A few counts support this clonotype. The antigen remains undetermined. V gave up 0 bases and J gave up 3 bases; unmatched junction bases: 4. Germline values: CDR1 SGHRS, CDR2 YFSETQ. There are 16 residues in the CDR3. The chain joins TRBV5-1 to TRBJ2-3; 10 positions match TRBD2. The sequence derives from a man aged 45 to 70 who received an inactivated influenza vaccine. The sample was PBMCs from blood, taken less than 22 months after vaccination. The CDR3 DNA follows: TGCGCCAGCAGCTTGGCGGCTAGCGGGAGTACAGATACGCAGTATTTT. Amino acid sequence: CASSLAASGSTDTQYF.